This entry describes one TCR beta chain. Its antigen is unknown. With 7 bases clipped from V and 7 bases from J, the junction kept 7 bases outside the gene matches. Germline V gives CDR1 MNHNS, CDR2 SASEGT. The CDR3 is 13 residues long. The data originate from a study of T cell repertoires in ileal Crohn's disease. Whole-study context: At surgery, under 40% of patients smoked, with median disease duration 7.9 years. Study-wide points: Sorted CD8 T cells held more high-frequency clones than CD4. Endoscopic recurrence occurred in every patient whose clonality exceeded 26.8%. Clonal expansions were more frequent in active smokers than non-smokers at surgery.

Assay used: immunoSEQ multiplex PCR; TCRdb lists only in-frame clones, some missing. The sample has roughly 13,000 clones; about 82% are singletons. Sequencing was performed on ileal tissue. V gene TRBV6-1 combines with J gene TRBJ1-1; 9 bases match TRBD1. This receptor was taken from an adult with Crohn's disease. CDR3 amino acids: CASKTRDRDEAFF. DNA for the CDR3: TGTGCCAGCAAAACCCGGGACAGGGATGAAGCTTTCTTT.